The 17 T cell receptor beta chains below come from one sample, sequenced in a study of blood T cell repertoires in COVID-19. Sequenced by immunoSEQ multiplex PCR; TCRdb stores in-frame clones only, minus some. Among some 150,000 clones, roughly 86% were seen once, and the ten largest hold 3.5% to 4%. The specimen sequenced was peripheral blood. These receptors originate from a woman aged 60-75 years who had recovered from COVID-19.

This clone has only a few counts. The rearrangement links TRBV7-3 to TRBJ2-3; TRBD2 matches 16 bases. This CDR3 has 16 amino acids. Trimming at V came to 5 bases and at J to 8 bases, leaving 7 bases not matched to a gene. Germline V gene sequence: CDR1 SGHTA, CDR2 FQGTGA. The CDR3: CASSVGTSGGAGTQYF. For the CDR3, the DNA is TGTGCCAGCAGCGTCGGGACTAGCGGGGGGGCCGGTACGCAGTATTTT.

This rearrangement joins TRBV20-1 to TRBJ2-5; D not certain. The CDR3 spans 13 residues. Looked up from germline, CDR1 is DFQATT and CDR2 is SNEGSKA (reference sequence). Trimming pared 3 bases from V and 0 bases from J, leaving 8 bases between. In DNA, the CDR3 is TGCAGTGCTAGTGGCGGTCACCAAGAGACCCAGTACTTC. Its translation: CSASGGHQETQYF.

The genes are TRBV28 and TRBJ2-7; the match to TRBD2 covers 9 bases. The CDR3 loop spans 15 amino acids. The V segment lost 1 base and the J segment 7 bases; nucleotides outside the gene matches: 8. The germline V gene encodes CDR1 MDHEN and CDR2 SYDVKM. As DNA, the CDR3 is TGTGCCAGCAGTTTATACAGCGGGGGGCCTCGGGAGCAGTACTTC. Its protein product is CASSLYSGGPREQYF.

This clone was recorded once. This CDR3 is CASSPRGAGGYRHTGELFF. CDR3 DNA sequence: TGCGCCAGCAGCCCTCGGGGGGCAGGGGGCTACAGGCACACCGGGGAGCTGTTTTTT. The V call is TRBV4-1, the J call TRBJ2-2; perhaps TRBD1 as D (8 bases). Germline CDR1 reads MGHRA; CDR2 reads YSYEKL. The CDR3 sequence is 19 residues long. Trimming removed 4 bases from V and 3 bases from J, with 24 bases in between.

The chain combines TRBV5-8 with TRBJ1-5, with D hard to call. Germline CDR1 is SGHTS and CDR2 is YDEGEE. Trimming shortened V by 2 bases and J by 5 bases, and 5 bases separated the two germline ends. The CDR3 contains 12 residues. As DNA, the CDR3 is TGTGCCAGCAGCTTTCGTGATCAGCCCCAGCATTTT. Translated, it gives CASSFRDQPQHF.

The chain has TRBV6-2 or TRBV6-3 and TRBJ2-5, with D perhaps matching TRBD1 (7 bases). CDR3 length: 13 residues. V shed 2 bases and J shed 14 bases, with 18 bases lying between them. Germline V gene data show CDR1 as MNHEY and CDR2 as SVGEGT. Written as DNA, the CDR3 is TGTGCCAGCAGTTACGGGGACACAGGGGCGGGATACTTC. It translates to CASSYGDTGAGYF.

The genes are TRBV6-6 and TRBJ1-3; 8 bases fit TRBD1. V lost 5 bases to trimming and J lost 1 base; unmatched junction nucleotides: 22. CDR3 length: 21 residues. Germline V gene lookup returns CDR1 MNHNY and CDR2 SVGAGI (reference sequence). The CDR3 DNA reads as TGTGCCAGCAGTCTCTTCTGGACAGGGCGCAATTTCCTTTGGTCTGGAAACACCATATATTTT. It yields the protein CASSLFWTGRNFLWSGNTIYF.

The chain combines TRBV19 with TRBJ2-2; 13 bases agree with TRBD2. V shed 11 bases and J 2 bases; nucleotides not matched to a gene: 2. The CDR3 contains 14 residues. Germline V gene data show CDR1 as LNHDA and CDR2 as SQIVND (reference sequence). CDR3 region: CAGGLAGNTGELFF. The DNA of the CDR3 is TGTGCCGGGGGACTAGCGGGAAACACCGGGGAGCTGTTTTTT. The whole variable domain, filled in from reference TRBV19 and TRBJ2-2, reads DGGITQSPKYLFRKEGQNVTLSCEQNLNHDAMYWYRQDPGQGLRLIYYSQIVNDFQKGDIAEGYSVSREKKESFPLTVTSAQKNPTAFYLCAGGLAGNTGELFFGEGSRLTVL.

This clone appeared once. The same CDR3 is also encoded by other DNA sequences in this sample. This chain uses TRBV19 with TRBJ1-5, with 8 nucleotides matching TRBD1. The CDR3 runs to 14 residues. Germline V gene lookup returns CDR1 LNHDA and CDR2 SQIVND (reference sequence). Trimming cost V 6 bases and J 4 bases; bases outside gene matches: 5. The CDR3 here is CASSGQGGNQPQHF. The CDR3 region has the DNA TGTGCCAGTAGCGGACAGGGTGGAAATCAGCCCCAGCATTTT.

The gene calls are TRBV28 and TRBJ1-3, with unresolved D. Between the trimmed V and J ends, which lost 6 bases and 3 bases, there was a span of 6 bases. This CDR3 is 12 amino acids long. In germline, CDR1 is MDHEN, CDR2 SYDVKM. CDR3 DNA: TGTGCCAGCAGCACACGTGGAAACACCATATATTTT. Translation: CASSTRGNTIYF.

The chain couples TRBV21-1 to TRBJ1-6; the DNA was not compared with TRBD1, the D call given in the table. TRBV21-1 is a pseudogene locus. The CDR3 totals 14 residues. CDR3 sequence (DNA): TGTGCCAGCAACCCGGGACAGACGGCTTCACCCCTCCACTTT. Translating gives CASNPGQTASPLHF.

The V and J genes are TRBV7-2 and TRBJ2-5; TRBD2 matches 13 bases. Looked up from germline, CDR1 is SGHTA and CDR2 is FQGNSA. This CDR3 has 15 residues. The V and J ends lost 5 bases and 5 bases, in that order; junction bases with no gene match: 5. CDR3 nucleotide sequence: TGTGCCAGCAGCCCGAGACTAGCGGGAGGCGAGACCCAGTACTTC. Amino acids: CASSPRLAGGETQYF. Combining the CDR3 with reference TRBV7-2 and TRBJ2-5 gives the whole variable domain GAGVSQSPSNKVTEKGKDVELRCDPISGHTALYWYRQSLGQGLEFLIYFQGNSAPDKSGLPSDRFSAERTGGSVSTLTIQRTQQEDSAVYLCASSPRLAGGETQYFGPGTRLLVL.

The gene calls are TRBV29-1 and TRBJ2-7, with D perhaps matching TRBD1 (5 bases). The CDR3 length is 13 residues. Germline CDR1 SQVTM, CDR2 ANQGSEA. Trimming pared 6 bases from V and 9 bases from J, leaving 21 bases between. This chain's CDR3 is CSVLEHQGVGQYF. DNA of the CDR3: TGCAGCGTCTTAGAACACCAAGGGGTGGGGCAGTACTTC.

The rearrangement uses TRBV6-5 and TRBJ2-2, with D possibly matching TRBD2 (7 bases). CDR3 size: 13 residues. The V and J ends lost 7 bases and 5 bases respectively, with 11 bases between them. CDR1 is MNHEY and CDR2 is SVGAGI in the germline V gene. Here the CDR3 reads CASTQGGTGELFF. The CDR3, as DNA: TGTGCCAGCACACAGGGAGGGACCGGGGAGCTGTTTTTT.

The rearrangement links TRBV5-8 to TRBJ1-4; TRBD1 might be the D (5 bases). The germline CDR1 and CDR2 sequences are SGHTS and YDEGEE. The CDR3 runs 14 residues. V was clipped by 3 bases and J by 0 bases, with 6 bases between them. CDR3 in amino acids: CASSWGATNEKLFF. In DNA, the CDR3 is TGTGCCAGCAGCTGGGGGGCAACTAATGAAAAACTGTTTTTT.

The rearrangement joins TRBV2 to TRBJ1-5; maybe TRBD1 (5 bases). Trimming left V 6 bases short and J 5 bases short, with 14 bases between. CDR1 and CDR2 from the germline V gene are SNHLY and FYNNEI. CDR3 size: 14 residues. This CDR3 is CASSLGQTYQPQHF. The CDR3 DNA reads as TGTGCCAGCAGCTTGGGGCAGACCTATCAGCCCCAGCATTTT.

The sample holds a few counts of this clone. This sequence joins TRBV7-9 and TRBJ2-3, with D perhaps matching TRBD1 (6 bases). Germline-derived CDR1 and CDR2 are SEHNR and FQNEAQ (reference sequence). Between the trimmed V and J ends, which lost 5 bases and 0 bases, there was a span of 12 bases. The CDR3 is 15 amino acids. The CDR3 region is CASSVGQTSTDTQYF. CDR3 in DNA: TGTGCCAGCAGCGTCGGACAGACTAGCACAGATACGCAGTATTTT.